The rows below give T cell receptor beta chains drawn from one sample of a study of vaccination effects on CD4 cells after COVID-19. No antigen is known for these receptors. The assay was immunoSEQ multiplex PCR, and TCRdb's table has in-frame clones only and misses some. Found here are 25,000 to 30,000 clones, about 73% of them singletons; the top ten hold 10%. Material: CD4+ T cells from PBMCs cultured with HCoV-NL63 spike peptides, obtained after COVID-19 vaccination. Receptors were obtained from a human donor who received a COVID-19 vaccine. Each CDR3 is given with its conserved first and last residue. D genes are given only for firm matches. Some rows mark clone size as missing; the rest say once, few, many or name a class of expanded clone.

- | TRBD1 | TRBJ1-2 | TRBV12-5 | CASGLGTGRKGYTF | TGTGCTAGTGGTTTGGGGACAGGGAGGAAAGGCTACACCTTC
- | TRBD1 | TRBJ1-1 | TRBV27 | CASSPGTGGLIEAFF | TGTGCCAGCAGCCCCGGGACAGGGGGCTTGATTGAAGCTTTCTTT
- | TRBD2 | TRBJ2-1 | TRBV7-9 | CASSLGGTTSGGSYNEQFF | TGTGCCAGCAGCTTAGGGGGGACGACTAGCGGGGGGAGCTACAATGAGCAGTTCTTC
few | - | TRBJ1-2 | TRBV19 | CASKEGGYGYTF | TGTGCCAGTAAAGAGGGAGGGTATGGCTACACCTTC
few | - | TRBJ1-5 | TRBV27 | CASSPGPRGLGGGNQPQHF | TGTGCCAGCAGTCCCGGGCCAAGAGGCCTAGGTGGTGGCAATCAGCCCCAGCATTTT
- | - | TRBJ2-3 | TRBV6-2/TRBV6-3 | CASSYYRQEQGERRDTQYF | TGTGCCAGCAGTTACTACAGGCAGGAACAGGGCGAACGGAGAGATACGCAGTATTTT
- | - | TRBJ1-5 | TRBV3-1/TRBV3-2 | CASSHTGTDQPQHF | TGTGCCAGCAGCCATACTGGGACCGATCAGCCCCAGCATTTT
- | - | TRBJ1-1 | TRBV12-3/TRBV12-4 | CASTPGNTEAFF | TGTGCCAGCACCCCCGGGAACACTGAAGCTTTCTTT
once | TRBD2 | TRBJ2-3 | TRBV6-5 | CASRTSGGTDTQYF | TGTGCCAGCAGGACTAGCGGCGGCACAGATACGCAGTATTTT
few | - | TRBJ1-2 | TRBV10-3 | CATQRAGANYGYTF | TGTGCCACCCAGAGGGCAGGAGCTAACTATGGCTACACCTTC
- | - | TRBJ1-1 | TRBV14 | CASSQAQVAFF | TGTGCCAGCAGCCAAGCACAGGTCGCTTTCTTT
- | - | TRBJ2-7 | TRBV13 | CASSWRQGSSYEQYF | TGTGCCAGCAGCTGGCGTCAGGGTAGCTCCTACGAGCAGTACTTC
- | - | TRBJ2-3 | TRBV11-2 | CASSLENTQYF | TGTGCCAGCAGCTTAGAAAATACGCAGTATTTT
- | - | TRBJ2-7 | TRBV24-1 | CATSDARDKEQYF | TGTGCCACCAGTGATGCGAGGGATAAAGAGCAGTACTTC
- | - | TRBJ1-2 | TRBV6-5 | CASSPGGGTSGYTF | TGTGCCAGCAGTCCAGGTGGGGGGACTAGTGGCTACACCTTC
- | - | TRBJ2-5 | TRBV7-2 | CASSLGGLRGETQYF | TGTGCCAGCAGCTTAGGAGGCTTGCGGGGTGAGACCCAGTACTTC
once | TRBD2 | TRBJ2-3 | TRBV3-1/TRBV3-2 | CASSQAQPLAGLTYTQYF | TGTGCCAGCAGCCAAGCCCAACCCCTAGCGGGCCTCACCTATACGCAGTATTTT
- | TRBD2 | TRBJ2-5 | TRBV12-3/TRBV12-4 | CASSRGGVQTQYF | TGTGCCAGCAGCCGCGGGGGGGTCCAGACCCAGTACTTC
- | - | TRBJ2-1 | TRBV27 | CASSTLSSYNEQFF | TGTGCCAGCAGTACTTTGAGCTCCTACAATGAGCAGTTCTTC
- | - | TRBJ2-2 | TRBV10-3 | CAITPNRETGELFF | TGTGCCATCACCCCGAACAGGGAAACCGGGGAGCTGTTTTTT
- | - | TRBJ2-5 | TRBV7-9 | CASSLQQNQETQYF | TGTGCCAGCAGCTTACAACAGAATCAAGAGACCCAGTACTTC
- | - | TRBJ2-1 | TRBV7-9 | CASSRWWGSYNEQFF | TGTGCCAGCAGCCGATGGTGGGGCTCCTACAATGAGCAGTTCTTC
- | TRBD1 | TRBJ2-1 | TRBV15 | CATSRGGGQPLRRTSYNEQFF | TGTGCCACCAGCAGGGGTGGGGGACAGCCCCTTAGGCGGACCTCCTACAATGAGCAGTTCTTC
once | - | TRBJ2-3 | TRBV29-1 | CSVFLPGHYSSDTQYF | TGCAGCGTTTTTCTTCCGGGACATTACTCATCAGATACGCAGTATTTT
- | - | TRBJ2-7 | TRBV10-1 | CASMVRTSAGYEQYF | TGCGCCAGCATGGTCCGGACCTCAGCGGGCTACGAGCAGTACTTC
- | TRBD1 | TRBJ2-5 | TRBV18 | CASSPQGAETQYF | TGTGCCAGCTCACCACAGGGGGCAGAGACCCAGTACTTC
medium-sized | TRBD2 | TRBJ2-5 | TRBV5-8 | CASSSGEAGVETQYF | TGTGCCAGCAGCTCGGGAGAAGCGGGGGTAGAGACCCAGTACTTC
- | - | TRBJ1-1 | TRBV3-1/TRBV3-2 | CASSPLFQANTEAFF | TGTGCCAGCAGCCCATTATTTCAAGCCAACACTGAAGCTTTCTTT
- | - | TRBJ1-1 | TRBV5-1 | CASSFTGPQLNTEAFF | TGCGCCAGCAGCTTTACAGGGCCCCAGTTAAACACTGAAGCTTTCTTT
- | TRBD1 | TRBJ1-2 | TRBV6-5 | CASRTTGGYGYTF | TGTGCCAGCAGGACGACAGGGGGCTATGGCTACACCTTC
- | - | TRBJ2-1 | TRBV3-1/TRBV3-2 | CASSVWGGQSSYNEQFF | TGTGCCAGCAGCGTATGGGGGGGGCAGAGCTCCTACAATGAGCAGTTCTTC
- | TRBD1 | TRBJ1-5 | TRBV19 | CASSGTGDQPQHF | TGTGCCAGTAGCGGGACAGGGGATCAGCCCCAGCATTTT
- | - | TRBJ1-6 | TRBV20-1 | CSARGPPLHF | TGCAGTGCGCGGGGTCCACCCCTCCACTTT
- | - | TRBJ1-6 | TRBV3-1/TRBV3-2 | CASSQVQGSNSPLHF | TGTGCCAGCAGCCAAGTCCAGGGGAGTAATTCACCCCTCCACTTT
- | - | TRBJ1-1 | TRBV2 | CASSAQASEAFF | TGTGCCAGCAGTGCTCAGGCGTCAGAAGCTTTCTTT
once | - | TRBJ2-5 | TRBV5-1 | CASSLAGARGQETQYF | TGCGCCAGCAGCTTGGCCGGAGCCAGGGGACAAGAGACCCAGTACTTC
- | TRBD1 | TRBJ2-7 | TRBV28 | CASSRDRESYEQYF | TGTGCCAGCAGTCGGGACAGGGAGTCTTACGAGCAGTACTTC
- | - | TRBJ2-1 | TRBV15 | CATSRGLNYNEQFF | TGTGCCACCAGCAGGGGTCTTAATTACAATGAGCAGTTCTTC
- | - | TRBJ1-3 | TRBV19 | CASSIRGSGNTIYF | TGTGCCAGTAGTATCAGGGGATCTGGAAACACCATATATTTT
- | - | TRBJ1-3 | TRBV11-2 | CASSLKGSFTFASGNTIYF | TGTGCCAGCAGCCTCAAAGGGTCCTTCACCTTCGCCTCTGGAAACACCATATATTTT
- | TRBD2 | TRBJ2-3 | TRBV12-5 | CASGLVLSGRGDTQYF | TGTGCTAGTGGTTTGGTCCTTAGCGGGAGGGGAGATACGCAGTATTTT
- | - | TRBJ2-7 | TRBV24-1 | CATSDPPGEATQYEQYF | TGTGCCACCAGTGATCCCCCCGGGGAGGCGACTCAATACGAGCAGTACTTC
- | TRBD1 | TRBJ2-2 | TRBV7-8 | CASSLGQGSNTGELFF | TGTGCCAGCAGCTTGGGACAGGGGTCGAACACCGGGGAGCTGTTTTTT
- | - | TRBJ2-5 | TRBV5-4 | CASSLRSGETQYF | TGTGCCAGCAGCTTGAGGTCAGGGGAGACCCAGTACTTC
- | TRBD2 | TRBJ2-7 | TRBV2 | CASSEIRLAGGPGEQYF | TGTGCCAGCAGTGAAATCCGACTAGCGGGAGGGCCGGGGGAGCAGTACTTC
few | - | TRBJ2-7 | TRBV27 | CASSGPGLGSYEQYF | TGTGCCAGCAGTGGCCCTGGATTGGGCTCCTACGAGCAGTACTTC
few | - | TRBJ1-1 | TRBV5-1 | CASSPQDLSRTEAFF | TGCGCCAGCAGCCCGCAGGACCTCTCTCGCACTGAAGCTTTCTTT
- | - | TRBJ2-7 | TRBV6-5 | CASSYSSGESYEQYF | TGTGCCAGCAGTTACAGTTCTGGGGAGTCCTACGAGCAGTACTTC
- | - | TRBJ1-3 | TRBV5-6 | CASSFQGTVPGNTIYF | TGTGCCAGCAGCTTCCAGGGTACGGTTCCTGGAAACACCATATATTTT
- | - | TRBJ1-3 | TRBV4-2 | CASSQDSGPYSGNTIYF | TGTGCCAGCAGCCAAGACTCTGGACCGTACTCTGGAAACACCATATATTTT
- | - | TRBJ2-2 | TRBV5-1 | CASSLDGAFATGELFF | TGCGCCAGCAGCTTGGATGGGGCATTTGCCACCGGGGAGCTGTTTTTT
- | TRBD1 | TRBJ2-7 | TRBV18 | CASSPSGGRYEQYF | TGTGCCAGCTCACCATCAGGGGGCAGGTACGAGCAGTACTTC
- | - | TRBJ2-7 | TRBV27 | CASSLTPRDEQYF | TGTGCCAGCAGTTTAACACCCCGTGACGAGCAGTACTTC
- | - | TRBJ1-5 | TRBV30 | CAWSRVRSNQPQHF | TGTGCCTGGAGTCGGGTTCGCTCCAATCAGCCCCAGCATTTT
- | - | TRBJ2-2 | TRBV3-1/TRBV3-2 | CASSPGGELFF | TGTGCCAGCAGCCCGGGGGGGGAGCTGTTTTTT
- | - | TRBJ2-7 | TRBV24-1 | CATSPGTAHYEQYF | TGTGCCACCAGTCCAGGGACGGCACATTACGAGCAGTACTTC
- | - | TRBJ1-1 | TRBV29-1 | CSVLGTGSVNTEAFF | TGCAGCGTTCTCGGTACAGGGTCGGTGAACACTGAAGCTTTCTTT
- | TRBD1 | TRBJ1-2 | TRBV5-1 | CASSQTGGSYGYTF | TGCGCCAGCAGCCAGACAGGGGGCTCCTATGGCTACACCTTC